This record concerns one T cell receptor (beta chain) sequence. The sample holds other DNA sequences that translate to the same CDR3. This entry belongs to a study of blood T cell repertoires in COVID-19. Using immunoSEQ multiplex PCR, the repertoire was profiled, and TCRdb retains in-frame clones only, with some absent. The table records over 200,000 clones, roughly 83% of them present only once. V dropped 4 bases and J dropped 3; count of bases not matched to a gene: 0. The V gene's germline CDR1 is KGHSH and CDR2 LQKENI. The CDR3 is 13 residues long. The receptor comes from a woman in her sixties or seventies with active or convalescent COVID-19. The J gene is TRBJ1-1, the V gene TRBV18, with TRBD1 identical over 9 bases. The sample comprised peripheral blood. CDR3: CASSRTGDTEAFF. The CDR3 DNA follows: TGTGCCAGCTCACGGACAGGGGACACTGAAGCTTTCTTT.